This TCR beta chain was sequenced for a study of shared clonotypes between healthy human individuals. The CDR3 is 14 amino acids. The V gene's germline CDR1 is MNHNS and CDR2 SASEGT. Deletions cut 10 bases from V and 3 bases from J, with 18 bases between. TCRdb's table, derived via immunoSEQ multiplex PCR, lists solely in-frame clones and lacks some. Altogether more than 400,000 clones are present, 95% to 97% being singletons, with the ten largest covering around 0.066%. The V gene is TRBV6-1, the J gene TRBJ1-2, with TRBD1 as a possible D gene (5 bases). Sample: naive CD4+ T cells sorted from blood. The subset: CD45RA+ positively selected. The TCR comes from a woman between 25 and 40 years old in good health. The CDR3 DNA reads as TGTGCCACCCTCCCCAGGGCGCGGGACTATGGCTACACCTTC. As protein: CATLPRARDYGYTF.